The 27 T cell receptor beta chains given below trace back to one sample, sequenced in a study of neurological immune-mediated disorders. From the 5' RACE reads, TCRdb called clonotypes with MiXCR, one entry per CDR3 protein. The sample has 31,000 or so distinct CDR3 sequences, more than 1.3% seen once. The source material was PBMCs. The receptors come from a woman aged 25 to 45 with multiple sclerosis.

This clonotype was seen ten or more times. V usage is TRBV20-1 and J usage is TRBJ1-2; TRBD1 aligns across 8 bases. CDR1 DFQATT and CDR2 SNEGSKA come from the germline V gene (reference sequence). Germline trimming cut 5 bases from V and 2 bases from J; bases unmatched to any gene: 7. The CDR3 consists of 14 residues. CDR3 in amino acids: CSAPDTGGNYGYTF. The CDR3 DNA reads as TGCAGTGCTCCTGATACAGGGGGGAACTATGGCTACACCTTC.

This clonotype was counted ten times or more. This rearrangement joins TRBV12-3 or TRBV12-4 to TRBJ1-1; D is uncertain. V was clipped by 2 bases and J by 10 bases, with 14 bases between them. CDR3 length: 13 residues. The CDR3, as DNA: TGTGCCAGCAGTTTACTCTTGGAGAAGTCAGCTTTCTTT. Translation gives CASSLLLEKSAFF.

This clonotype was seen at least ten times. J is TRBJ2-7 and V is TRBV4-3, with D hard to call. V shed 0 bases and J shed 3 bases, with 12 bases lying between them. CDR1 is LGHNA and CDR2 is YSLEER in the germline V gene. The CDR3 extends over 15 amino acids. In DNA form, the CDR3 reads TGCGCCAGCAGCCAAGACGCCTTCCTAGGCTACGAGCAGTACTTC. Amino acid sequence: CASSQDAFLGYEQYF.

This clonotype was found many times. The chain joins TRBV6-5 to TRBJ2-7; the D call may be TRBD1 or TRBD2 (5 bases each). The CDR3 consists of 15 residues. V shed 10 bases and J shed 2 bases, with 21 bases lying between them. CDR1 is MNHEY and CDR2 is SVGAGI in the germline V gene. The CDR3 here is CATGSRGALPYEQYF. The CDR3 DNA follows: TGTGCCACCGGTTCTCGGGGCGCTCTACCCTACGAGCAGTACTTC.

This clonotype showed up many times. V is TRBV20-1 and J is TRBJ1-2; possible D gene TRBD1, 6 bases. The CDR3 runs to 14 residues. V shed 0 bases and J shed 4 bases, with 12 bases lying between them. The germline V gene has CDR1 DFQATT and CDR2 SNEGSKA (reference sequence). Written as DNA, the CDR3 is TGCAGTGCTAGAGATCGGGGGCGCGCCTATGGCTACACCTTC. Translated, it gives CSARDRGRAYGYTF.

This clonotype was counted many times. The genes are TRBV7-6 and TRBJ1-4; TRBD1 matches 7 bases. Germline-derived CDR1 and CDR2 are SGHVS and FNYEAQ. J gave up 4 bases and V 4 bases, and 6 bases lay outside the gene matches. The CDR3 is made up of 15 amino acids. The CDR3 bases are TGTGCCAGCAGCTATAACAGGGGCATTAATGAAAAACTGTTTTTT. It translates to CASSYNRGINEKLFF.

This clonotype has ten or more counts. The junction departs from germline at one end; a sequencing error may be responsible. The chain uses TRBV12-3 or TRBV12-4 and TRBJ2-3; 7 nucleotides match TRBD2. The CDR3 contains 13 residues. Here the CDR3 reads CASSLGSGASGIF. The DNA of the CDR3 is TGTGCCAGCAGTTTAGGTTCGGGCGCTAGCGGTATTTTT.

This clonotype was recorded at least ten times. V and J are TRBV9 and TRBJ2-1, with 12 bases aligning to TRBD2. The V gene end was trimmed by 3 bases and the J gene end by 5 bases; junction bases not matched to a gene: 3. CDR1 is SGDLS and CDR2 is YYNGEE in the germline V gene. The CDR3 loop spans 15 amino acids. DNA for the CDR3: TGTGCCAGCAGCGGTGGACTAGCGGGGCACAATGAGCAGTTCTTC. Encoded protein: CASSGGLAGHNEQFF.

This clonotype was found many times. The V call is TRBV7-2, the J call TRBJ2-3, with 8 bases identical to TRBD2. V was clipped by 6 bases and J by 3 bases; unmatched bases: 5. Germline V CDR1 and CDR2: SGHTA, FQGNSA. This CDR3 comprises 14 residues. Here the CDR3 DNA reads TGTGCCAGCAGTACAGCGGGGGCAACAGATACGCAGTATTTT. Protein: CASSTAGATDTQYF.

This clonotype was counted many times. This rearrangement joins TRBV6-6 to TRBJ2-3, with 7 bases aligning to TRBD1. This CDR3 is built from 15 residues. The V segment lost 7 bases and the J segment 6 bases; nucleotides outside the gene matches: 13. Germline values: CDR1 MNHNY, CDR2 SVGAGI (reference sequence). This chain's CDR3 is CASIKGGPLGDTQYF. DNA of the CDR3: TGTGCCAGCATCAAAGGGGGCCCCCTGGGGGATACGCAGTATTTT.

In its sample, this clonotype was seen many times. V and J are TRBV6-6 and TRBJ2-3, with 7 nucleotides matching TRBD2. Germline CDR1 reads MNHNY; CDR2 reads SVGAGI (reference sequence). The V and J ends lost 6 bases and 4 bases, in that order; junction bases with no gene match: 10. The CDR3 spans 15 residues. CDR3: CASSPGTTLADTQYF. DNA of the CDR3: TGTGCCAGCAGCCCGGGGACTACTTTGGCAGATACGCAGTATTTT.

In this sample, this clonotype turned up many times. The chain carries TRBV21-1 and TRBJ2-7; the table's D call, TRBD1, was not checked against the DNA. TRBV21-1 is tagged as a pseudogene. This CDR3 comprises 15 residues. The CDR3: CASSRRTGAPRREYF. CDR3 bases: TGTGCCAGCAGCCGACGGACAGGGGCCCCTCGTCGTGAGTACTTC.

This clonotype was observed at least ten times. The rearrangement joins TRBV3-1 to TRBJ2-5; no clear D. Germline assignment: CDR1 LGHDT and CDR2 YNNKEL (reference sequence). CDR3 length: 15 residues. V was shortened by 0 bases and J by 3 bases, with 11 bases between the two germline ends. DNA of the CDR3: TGTGCCAGCAGCCAAGAGAGGATGCGCAAAGAGACCCAGTACTTC. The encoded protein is CASSQERMRKETQYF.

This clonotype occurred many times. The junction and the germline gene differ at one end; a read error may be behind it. The DNA of the CDR3 is TGTGCCAGCAGCTCCCGACTAGCCCAAAAGACCCAGTACTTC. It encodes CASSSRLAQKTQYF. This sequence joins TRBV7-6 and TRBJ2-5, with 7 bases lining up with TRBD2. The CDR3 length is 14 residues. Germline V gene sequence: CDR1 SGHVS, CDR2 FNYEAQ.

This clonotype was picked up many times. In DNA, the CDR3 is TGTGCCAGCAGCTTAGTGTTAAACACTGAAGCTTTCTTT. This gives the protein CASSLVLNTEAFF. The V call is TRBV7-9, the J call TRBJ1-1; D is unclear. CDR1 is SEHNR, CDR2 FQNEAQ, per germline (reference sequence). The CDR3 extends over 13 amino acids. V was shortened by 1 base and J by 2 bases, with 5 bases between the two germline ends.

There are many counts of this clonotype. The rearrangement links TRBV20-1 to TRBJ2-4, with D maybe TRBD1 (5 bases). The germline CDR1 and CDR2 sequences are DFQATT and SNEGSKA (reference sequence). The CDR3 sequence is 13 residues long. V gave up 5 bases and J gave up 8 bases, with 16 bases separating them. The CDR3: CSARPPGLDIQYF. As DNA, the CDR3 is TGCAGTGCTCGGCCCCCAGGGTTGGACATTCAGTACTTC.

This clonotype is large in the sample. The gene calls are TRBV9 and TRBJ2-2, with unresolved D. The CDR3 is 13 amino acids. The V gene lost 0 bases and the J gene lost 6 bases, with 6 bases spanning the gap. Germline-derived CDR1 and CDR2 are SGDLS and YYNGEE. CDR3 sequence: CASSVGSPGELFF. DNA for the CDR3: TGTGCCAGCAGCGTAGGAAGCCCCGGGGAGCTGTTTTTT.

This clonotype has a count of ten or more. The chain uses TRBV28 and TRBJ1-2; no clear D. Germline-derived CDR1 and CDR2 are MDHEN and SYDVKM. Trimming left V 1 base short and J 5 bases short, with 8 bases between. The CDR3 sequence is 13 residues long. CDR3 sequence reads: CASSLFGVYGYTF. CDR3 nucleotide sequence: TGTGCCAGCAGTTTATTCGGGGTTTATGGCTACACCTTC.

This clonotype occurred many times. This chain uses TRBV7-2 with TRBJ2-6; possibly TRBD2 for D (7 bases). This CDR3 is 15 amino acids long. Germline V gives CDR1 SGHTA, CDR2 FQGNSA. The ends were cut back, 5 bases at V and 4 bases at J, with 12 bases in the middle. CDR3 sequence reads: CASSPRGAGANVLTF. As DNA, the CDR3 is TGTGCCAGCAGCCCACGGGGGGCGGGGGCCAACGTCCTGACTTTC.

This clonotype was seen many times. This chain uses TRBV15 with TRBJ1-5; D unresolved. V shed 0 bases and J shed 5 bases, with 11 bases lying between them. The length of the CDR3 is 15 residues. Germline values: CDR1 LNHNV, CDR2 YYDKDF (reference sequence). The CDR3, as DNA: TGTGCCACCAGCAGAGATCATGGGGTCCATCAGCCCCAGCATTTT. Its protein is CATSRDHGVHQPQHF.

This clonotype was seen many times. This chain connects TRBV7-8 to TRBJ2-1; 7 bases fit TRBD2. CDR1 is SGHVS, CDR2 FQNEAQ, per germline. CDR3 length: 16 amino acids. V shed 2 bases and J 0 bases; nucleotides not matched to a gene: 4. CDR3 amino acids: CASSLLGGDSYNEQFF. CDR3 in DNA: TGTGCCAGCAGCTTATTGGGGGGGGACTCCTACAATGAGCAGTTCTTC.

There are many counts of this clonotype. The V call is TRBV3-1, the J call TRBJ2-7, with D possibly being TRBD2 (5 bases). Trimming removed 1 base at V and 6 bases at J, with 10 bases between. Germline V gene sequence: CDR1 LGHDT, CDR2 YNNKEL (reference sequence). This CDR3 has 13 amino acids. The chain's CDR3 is CASSQVRGGEQYF. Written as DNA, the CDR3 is TGTGCCAGCAGCCAAGTTCGAGGAGGCGAGCAGTACTTC.

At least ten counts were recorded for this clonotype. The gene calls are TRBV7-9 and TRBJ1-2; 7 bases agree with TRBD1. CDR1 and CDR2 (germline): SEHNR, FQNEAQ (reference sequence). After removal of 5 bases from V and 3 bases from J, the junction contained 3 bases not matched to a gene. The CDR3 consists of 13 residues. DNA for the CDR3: TGTGCCAGCAGCACACAGGGGTACTATGGCTACACCTTC. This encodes CASSTQGYYGYTF. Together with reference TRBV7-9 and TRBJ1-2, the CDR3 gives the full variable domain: DTGVSQNPRHKITKRGQNVTFRCDPISEHNRLYWYRQTLGQGPEFLTYFQNEAQLEKSRLLSDRFSAERPKGSFSTLEIQRTEQGDSAMYLCASSTQGYYGYTFGSGTRLTVV.

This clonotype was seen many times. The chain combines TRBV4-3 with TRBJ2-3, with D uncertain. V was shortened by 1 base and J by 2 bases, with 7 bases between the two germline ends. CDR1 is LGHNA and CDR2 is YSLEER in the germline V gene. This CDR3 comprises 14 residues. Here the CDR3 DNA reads TGCGCCAGCAGCCAAGGGCCGATCACAGATACGCAGTATTTT. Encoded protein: CASSQGPITDTQYF.

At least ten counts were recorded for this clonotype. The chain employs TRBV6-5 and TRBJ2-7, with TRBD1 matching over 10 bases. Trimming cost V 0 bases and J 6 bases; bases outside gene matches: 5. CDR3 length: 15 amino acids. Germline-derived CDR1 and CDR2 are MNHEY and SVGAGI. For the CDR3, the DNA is TGTGCCAGCAGTTACTCTGGACAGGGGGATTCCGAGCAGTACTTC. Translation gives CASSYSGQGDSEQYF.

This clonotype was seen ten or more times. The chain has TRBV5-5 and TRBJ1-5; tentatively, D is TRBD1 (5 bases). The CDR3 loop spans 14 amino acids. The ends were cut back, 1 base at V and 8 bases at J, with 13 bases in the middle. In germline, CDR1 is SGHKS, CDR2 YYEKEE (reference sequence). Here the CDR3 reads CASSLLGRAEPQHF. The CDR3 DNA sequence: TGTGCCAGCAGCTTGTTGGGCAGGGCAGAGCCCCAGCATTTT.

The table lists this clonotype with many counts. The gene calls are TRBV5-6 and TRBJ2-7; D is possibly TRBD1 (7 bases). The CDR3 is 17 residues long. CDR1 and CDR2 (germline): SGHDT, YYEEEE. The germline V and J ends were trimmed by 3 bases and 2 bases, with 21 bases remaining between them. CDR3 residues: CASSSRPTAGGTYEQYF. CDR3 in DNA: TGTGCCAGCAGCTCGCGGCCCACGGCAGGGGGGACCTACGAGCAGTACTTC.